The T cell receptor beta chain under discussion was sequenced for a study of blood T cell repertoires in COVID-19. The authors' processing: Reference gene primers were amplified, and this amplification served to estimate nucleated cell counts. The data were produced by immunoSEQ multiplex PCR, yet TCRdb's version contains in-frame clones alone and is incomplete. The V and J calls and the clone size are those of that table, but D and trimming were determined from the DNA. The table lists about 250,000 clones, approximately 90% of them singletons. This CDR3 has 16 amino acids. The V gene's germline CDR1 is SGDLS and CDR2 YYNGEE. Trimming shortened V by 4 bases and J by 3 bases, and 18 bases separated the two germline ends.

The chain uses TRBV9 and TRBJ2-3; a weak D match, TRBD2 (6 bases). What was sequenced was peripheral blood. The receptor's source is a man between 18 and 29 years old with active or convalescent COVID-19. For the CDR3, the DNA is TGTGCCAGCAGCCCCCGCCGGAGGGGCCAGACAGATACGCAGTATTTT. Amino acid sequence: CASSPRRRGQTDTQYF.